This T cell receptor (beta chain) was recorded in a study of cytomegalovirus exposure and HLA in healthy donors. Study outcomes and limitations: Investigators reported 164 TCR beta chains as tied to cytomegalovirus. HLA restriction was apparent for most CMV-associated TCR beta chains in a later analysis.

Germline assignment: CDR1 LNHDA and CDR2 SQIVND (reference sequence). With V trimmed by 1 base and J by 7 bases, 9 bases remained unmatched. CDR3 size: 16 residues. The donors (healthy individuals) were bone marrow donors. A multiplex PCR was run with 60 Vbeta primers and 13 Jbeta primers. Produced via immunoSEQ multiplex PCR; TCRdb's table is partial and in-frame only. The sample has about 190,000 clones; about three quarters are singletons. This clone appeared once. What it binds is not known. Sequenced sample: PBMCs. The clonotype was recovered from a woman in her forties in good health and CMV-seronegative. The rearrangement links TRBV19 to TRBJ1-5; 8 bases fit TRBD1. The CDR3 coding sequence is TGTGCCAGTAGTATAGGACAGGGGAGAGCACGGCAGCCCCAGCATTTT. Its protein product is CASSIGQGRARQPQHF.